These 23 T cell receptor beta chains were sequenced from one sample in a study of technical replicates of blood from a few donors (dated by TCRdb to 2016 to 2017). Receptor amplification or capture employed the immunoSEQ multiplex PCR assay. TCRdb obtained this table from immuneACCESS and retained in-frame rearrangements with V and J assigned. These tables miss some clones; where compared with another copy, unresolved V genes account for less than half of the shortfall, and the remainder is unexplained. This sample is represented by about 70,000 clones; approximately 94% of them were singletons. About 0.35% of the sample comes from the top ten. The sequenced sample consisted of T cells isolated from PBMCs. These receptors were obtained from a human donor in good health.

CDR3 region: CSADSGGYGNTIYF. The CDR3 bases are TGCAGCGCTGATTCTGGGGGGTACGGAAACACCATATATTTT. V is TRBV29-1 and J is TRBJ1-3, with a possible D match to TRBD1 (5 bases). Germline lookup yields CDR1 SQVTM and CDR2 ANQGSEA. CDR3 size: 14 residues. Trimming stripped 7 bases from V and 4 bases from J, with 17 bases between.

The chain is built from TRBV25-1 and TRBJ1-2; D is uncertain. V gave up 9 bases and J gave up 3 bases, with 20 bases separating them. The CDR3 is 15 amino acids. Germline assignment: CDR1 MGHDK and CDR2 SYGVNS. CDR3 in DNA: TGTGCCAGTCTTTGGACTAATGGGTGGCACTATGGCTACACCTTC. Translation: CASLWTNGWHYGYTF.

The sample holds a few counts of this clone. V is TRBV29-1 and J is TRBJ1-1, with D unclear. The CDR3 covers 12 residues. Germline V lookup: CDR1 SQVTM, CDR2 ANQGSEA. V lost 6 bases, J lost 1 base, and 9 bases lay in between. CDR3 residues: CSVRRQNTEAFF. Written as DNA, the CDR3 is TGCAGCGTGAGACGACAGAACACTGAAGCTTTCTTT.

The chain is built from TRBV28 and TRBJ1-2, with 10 bases identical to TRBD1. CDR1 MDHEN and CDR2 SYDVKM come from the germline V gene. The CDR3 covers 16 residues. Trimming cost V 2 bases and J 3 bases; bases outside gene matches: 6. The CDR3 region is CASSLGTGVSYYGYTF. The CDR3 DNA reads TGTGCCAGCAGTTTAGGGACAGGGGTATCTTACTATGGCTACACCTTC.

The chain uses TRBV11-2 and TRBJ2-7, with no clear D. The germline gives CDR1 SGHAT, CDR2 FQNNGV. The CDR3 length is 13 residues. Trimming stripped 3 bases from V and 2 bases from J, with 8 bases between. The DNA for the CDR3 is TGTGCCAGCAGCTTCTTAGTTCCCTACGAGCAGTACTTC. This translates into CASSFLVPYEQYF.

This chain connects TRBV7-9 to TRBJ2-7; tentative D call: TRBD1 (6 bases). Germline-derived CDR1 and CDR2 are SEHNR and FQNEAQ (reference sequence). V gave up 3 bases and J gave up 2 bases, with 11 bases separating them. CDR3 size: 14 residues. The CDR3 sequence: CASSFQWGPYEQYF. In DNA, the CDR3 is TGTGCCAGCAGCTTTCAGTGGGGGCCCTACGAGCAGTACTTC.

The rearrangement joins TRBV4-3 to TRBJ2-5; 9 bases fit TRBD2. Looked up from germline, CDR1 is LGHNA and CDR2 is YSLEER. The CDR3 extends over 17 amino acids. The ends lost 0 bases at V and 6 bases at J; junction bases unmatched: 11. CDR3 amino acids: CASSQDVSLAGLKTQYF. The DNA of the CDR3 is TGCGCCAGCAGCCAAGATGTTTCGCTAGCGGGACTAAAGACCCAGTACTTC.

V gene TRBV28 combines with J gene TRBJ1-1; no clear D. The CDR3 extends over 13 amino acids. Germline V gives CDR1 MDHEN, CDR2 SYDVKM. V was pared by 4 bases and J by 9 bases, with 15 bases between. The CDR3 coding sequence is TGTGCCAGCAGTTCCCGACCCGGGATACAAGCTTTCTTT. Translation gives CASSSRPGIQAFF.

This clone has more than one count but fewer than ten. This chain connects TRBV19 to TRBJ1-1, with D unresolved. Trimming left V 0 bases short and J 5 bases short, with 7 bases between. Germline loops: CDR1 LNHDA, CDR2 SQIVND (reference sequence). There are 13 residues in the CDR3. The CDR3 DNA is TGTGCCAGTAGTATAGAGGGCTCTACTGAAGCTTTCTTT. Translating it yields CASSIEGSTEAFF.

V usage is TRBV5-6 and J usage is TRBJ2-2, with D possibly being TRBD2 (6 bases). The CDR3 runs to 13 residues. Germline CDR1 is SGHDT and CDR2 is YYEEEE. Trimming shortened V by 10 bases and J by 4 bases, and 14 bases separated the two germline ends. CDR3 DNA sequence: TGTGCCGGCGGGGCAGGGCCCACCGGGGAGCTGTTTTTT. Residues: CAGGAGPTGELFF. The full variable domain, its missing parts supplied by reference TRBV5-6 and TRBJ2-2, is DAGVTQSPTHLIKTRGQQVTLRCSPKSGHDTVSWYQQALGQGPQFIFQYYEEEERQRGNFPDRFSGHQFPNYSSELNVNALLLGDSALYLCAGGAGPTGELFFGEGSRLTVL.

The chain carries TRBV5-4 and TRBJ2-1; D is unclear. Germline CDR1 and CDR2: SGHNT and YYREEE (reference sequence). The V gene lost 4 bases and the J gene lost 7 bases, with 12 bases spanning the gap. This CDR3 has 13 amino acids. The CDR3 loop reads CASSPQLVNEQFF. The CDR3 nucleotides read TGTGCCAGCAGCCCCCAATTAGTTAATGAGCAGTTCTTC.

The CDR3 protein is CASSLGDRGYEQYF. The CDR3 nucleotides are TGCGCCAGCAGCTTGGGGGACAGGGGCTACGAGCAGTACTTC. The chain carries TRBV5-1 and TRBJ2-7; 10 nucleotides agree with TRBD1. The CDR3 runs to 14 residues. V lost 0 bases to trimming and J lost 3 bases; unmatched junction nucleotides: 0. The germline V gene has CDR1 SGHRS and CDR2 YFSETQ.

This sequence joins TRBV7-9 and TRBJ1-5, with D perhaps matching TRBD1 (5 bases). V lost 6 bases and J lost 5, with 8 bases in between. The CDR3 has 12 amino acids. The germline CDR1 and CDR2 sequences are SEHNR and FQNEAQ (reference sequence). The CDR3 is CASSIGDQPQHF. CDR3 DNA sequence: TGTGCCAGCAGTATAGGGGATCAGCCCCAGCATTTT.

This clone was seen only once. The gene calls are TRBV6-7 and TRBJ2-3; 7 positions agree with TRBD2. TRBV6-7 is known as an ORF, though its function is uncertain. V was clipped by 5 bases and J by 4 bases; unmatched bases: 12. CDR3 length: 16 residues. The CDR3 here is CASSPWTSGEADTQYF. The CDR3 bases are TGTGCCAGCAGTCCCTGGACTAGTGGAGAGGCAGATACGCAGTATTTT.

The chain is built from TRBV7-9 and TRBJ2-1, with D unresolved. The germline V gene has CDR1 SEHNR and CDR2 FQNEAQ (reference sequence). Trimming shortened V by 1 base and J by 0 bases, and 10 bases separated the two germline ends. This CDR3 comprises 16 residues. The chain's CDR3 is CASSLDGTNSYNEQFF. CDR3 sequence (DNA): TGTGCCAGCAGCTTAGATGGCACAAACTCCTACAATGAGCAGTTCTTC.

V is TRBV29-1 and J is TRBJ2-1, with D unclear. Per germline, CDR1 SQVTM and CDR2 ANQGSEA. This CDR3 region has 16 residues. V shed 4 bases and J shed 5 bases, with 21 bases lying between them. The CDR3 is CSVGWVALGAHNEQFF. CDR3 nucleotide sequence: TGCAGCGTTGGGTGGGTAGCCTTAGGTGCACACAATGAGCAGTTCTTC.

The chain has TRBV6-5 and TRBJ2-5; the D is unclear. Germline CDR1 MNHEY, CDR2 SVGAGI. The CDR3 totals 15 residues. V lost 5 bases and J lost 3, with 16 bases in between. The CDR3 DNA sequence: TGTGCCAGCAGTCTAAATCCTATGAGCGAAGAGACCCAGTACTTC. Amino acid sequence: CASSLNPMSEETQYF.

The rearrangement links TRBV5-4 to TRBJ2-1, with 11 bases that match TRBD2. Germline V lookup: CDR1 SGHNT, CDR2 YYREEE (reference sequence). The length of the CDR3 is 15 residues. Trimming took 4 bases from V and 2 from J; bases not matched to a gene: 2. CDR3 in amino acids: CASSVTSGTYNEQFF. As DNA, the CDR3 is TGTGCCAGCAGCGTGACTAGCGGGACCTACAATGAGCAGTTCTTC.

J is TRBJ1-1 and V is TRBV15, with D perhaps TRBD1 (5 bases). Trimming shortened V by 1 base and J by 0 bases, and 6 bases separated the two germline ends. This CDR3 has 14 residues. Per the germline V gene, CDR1 is LNHNV and CDR2 is YYDKDF (reference sequence). This CDR3 is CATSRGQLNTEAFF. The CDR3 nucleotides read TGTGCCACCAGCAGAGGACAGCTGAACACTGAAGCTTTCTTT.

The V call is TRBV7-2, the J call TRBJ2-5; 7 nucleotides agree with TRBD1. This CDR3 is 13 amino acids long. Germline CDR1 reads SGHTA; CDR2 reads FQGNSA. Losses at the gene ends were 5 bases for V and 6 bases for J; bases not matched to a gene: 6. The CDR3 region is CASSTGQDQTQYF. For the CDR3, the DNA is TGTGCCAGCAGCACCGGACAGGATCAGACCCAGTACTTC.

The rearrangement links TRBV7-2 to TRBJ1-1; D is uncertain. Trimming took off 3 bases at V and 6 bases at J, with 8 bases between the two ends. This CDR3 contains 12 residues. Germline V lookup: CDR1 SGHTA, CDR2 FQGNSA. As DNA, the CDR3 is TGTGCCAGCAGCTTTAGTTTTTCTGAAGCTTTCTTT. It encodes CASSFSFSEAFF.

The CDR3 protein is CASSPQRQISTDTQYF. The CDR3 nucleotides read TGTGCCAGCAGCCCCCAACGACAGATTAGCACAGATACGCAGTATTTT. This rearrangement joins TRBV5-6 to TRBJ2-3; TRBD1 might be the D (5 bases). The CDR3 extends over 16 amino acids. Trimming left V 4 bases short and J 0 bases short, with 15 bases between. Germline values: CDR1 SGHDT, CDR2 YYEEEE. Combining the CDR3 with reference TRBV5-6 and TRBJ2-3 gives the whole variable domain DAGVTQSPTHLIKTRGQQVTLRCSPKSGHDTVSWYQQALGQGPQFIFQYYEEEERQRGNFPDRFSGHQFPNYSSELNVNALLLGDSALYLCASSPQRQISTDTQYFGPGTRLTVL.

This chain connects TRBV10-3 to TRBJ2-5; a possible D gene is TRBD1 (5 bases). V shed 4 bases and J shed 4 bases, with 7 bases lying between them. The germline CDR1 and CDR2 sequences are ENHRY and SYGVKD. The CDR3 extends over 12 amino acids. The CDR3 region is CAISGTGETQYF. DNA for the CDR3: TGTGCCATCAGTGGCACAGGAGAGACCCAGTACTTC.